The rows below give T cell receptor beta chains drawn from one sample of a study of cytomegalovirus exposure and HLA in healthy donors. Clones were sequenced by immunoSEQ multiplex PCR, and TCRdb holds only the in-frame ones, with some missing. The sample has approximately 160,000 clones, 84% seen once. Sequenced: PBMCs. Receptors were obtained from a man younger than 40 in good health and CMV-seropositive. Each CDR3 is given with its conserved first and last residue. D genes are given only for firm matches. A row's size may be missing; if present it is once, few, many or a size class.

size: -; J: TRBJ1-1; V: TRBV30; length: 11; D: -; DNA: TGTGCCCTCCTCAGGGGCACTGAAGCTTTCTTT; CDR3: CALLRGTEAFF
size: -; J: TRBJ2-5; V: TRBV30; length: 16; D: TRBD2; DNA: TGTGCCTGGAGTGTACCGGTTCTAGCGGGGCAAGAGACCCAGTACTTC; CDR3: CAWSVPVLAGQETQYF
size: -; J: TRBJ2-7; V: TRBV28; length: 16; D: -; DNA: TGTGCCAGCAGTTTCGCTGCGGGGCCGACCCGTTACGAGCAGTACTTC; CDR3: CASSFAAGPTRYEQYF
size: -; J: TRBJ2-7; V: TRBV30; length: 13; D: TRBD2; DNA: TGTGCCTGGAGTTTGGGAGGGACCTACGAGCAGTACTTC; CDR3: CAWSLGGTYEQYF
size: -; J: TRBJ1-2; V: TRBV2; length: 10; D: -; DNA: TGTGCCAGCCGCGTCTATGGCTACACCTTC; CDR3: CASRVYGYTF
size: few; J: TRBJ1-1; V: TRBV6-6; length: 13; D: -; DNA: TGTGCCAGCAGTTACTCGCAGGGTTTGGAAGCTTTCTTT; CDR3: CASSYSQGLEAFF
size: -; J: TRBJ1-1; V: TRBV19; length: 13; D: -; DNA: TGTGCCAGCGGGGCGGGAATGAACACTGAAGCTTTCTTT; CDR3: CASGAGMNTEAFF
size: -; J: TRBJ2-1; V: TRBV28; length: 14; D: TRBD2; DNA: TGTGCCAGCAGTCTACTAGCGGGGGTTAATGAGCAGTTCTTC; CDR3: CASSLLAGVNEQFF
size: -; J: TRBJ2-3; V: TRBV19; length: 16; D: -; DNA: TGTGCCAGTAGTACCGACAGGTCAGCAGGAACAGATACGCAGTATTTT; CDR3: CASSTDRSAGTDTQYF
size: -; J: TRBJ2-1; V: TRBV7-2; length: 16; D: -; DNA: TGTGCCAGCAGCCCGGGGGGCGGACCATCCTACAATGAGCAGTTCTTC; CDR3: CASSPGGGPSYNEQFF
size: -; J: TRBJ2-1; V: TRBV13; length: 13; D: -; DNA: TGTGCCAGCAGCTTAGGCCGCAGCAATGAGCAGTTCTTC; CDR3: CASSLGRSNEQFF
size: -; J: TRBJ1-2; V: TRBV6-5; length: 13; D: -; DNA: TGTGCCAGCAGTGAAGTTAGTAGCTATGGCTACACCTTC; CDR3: CASSEVSSYGYTF
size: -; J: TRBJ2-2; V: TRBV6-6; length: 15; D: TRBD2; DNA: TGTGCCACCAACGAGCTAGCGGGAGAGAACGGGGAGCTGTTTTTT; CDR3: CATNELAGENGELFF
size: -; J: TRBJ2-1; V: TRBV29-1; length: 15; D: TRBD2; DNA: TGCAGCGTTGAAACTCCTAGCGGGGATTACAATGAGCAGTTCTTC; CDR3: CSVETPSGDYNEQFF
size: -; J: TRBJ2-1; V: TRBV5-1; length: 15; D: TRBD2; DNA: TGCGCCAGCAGCTTGGGGACTAGCGGTTACAATGAGCAGTTCTTC; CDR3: CASSLGTSGYNEQFF
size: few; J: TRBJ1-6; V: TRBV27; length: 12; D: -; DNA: TGTGCCAGCAGTCAGTATAATTCACCCCTCCACTTT; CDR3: CASSQYNSPLHF
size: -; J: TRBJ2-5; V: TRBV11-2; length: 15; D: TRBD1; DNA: TGTGCCAGCAGCTTAGGTACAGGGGGCACACAGACCCAGTACTTC; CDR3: CASSLGTGGTQTQYF